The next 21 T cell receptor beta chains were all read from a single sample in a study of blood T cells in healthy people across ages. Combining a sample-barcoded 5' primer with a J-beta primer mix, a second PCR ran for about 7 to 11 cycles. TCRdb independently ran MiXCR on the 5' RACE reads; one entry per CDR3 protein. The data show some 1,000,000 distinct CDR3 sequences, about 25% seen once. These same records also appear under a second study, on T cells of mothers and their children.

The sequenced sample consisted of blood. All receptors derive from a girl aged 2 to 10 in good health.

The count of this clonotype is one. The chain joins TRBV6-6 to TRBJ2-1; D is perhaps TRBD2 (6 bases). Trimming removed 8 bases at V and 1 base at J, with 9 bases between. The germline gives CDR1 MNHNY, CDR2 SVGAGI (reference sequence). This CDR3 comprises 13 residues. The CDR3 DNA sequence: TGTGCCAGCCTGGGGAGGTCCTACAATGAGCAGTTCTTC. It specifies CASLGRSYNEQFF.

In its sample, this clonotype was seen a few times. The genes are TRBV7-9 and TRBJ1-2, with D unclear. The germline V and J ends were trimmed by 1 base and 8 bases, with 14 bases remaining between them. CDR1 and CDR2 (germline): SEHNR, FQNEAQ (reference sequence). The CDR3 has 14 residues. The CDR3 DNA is TGTGCCAGCAGCTTAGTAGGAAAGAATGGGGGCTACACCTTC. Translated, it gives CASSLVGKNGGYTF.

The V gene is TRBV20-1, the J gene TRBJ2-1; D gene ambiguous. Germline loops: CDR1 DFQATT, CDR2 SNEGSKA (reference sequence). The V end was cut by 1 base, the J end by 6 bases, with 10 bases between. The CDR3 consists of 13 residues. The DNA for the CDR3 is TGCAGTGCTAGAGCTCGGGCAGCCAATGAGCAGTTCTTC. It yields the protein CSARARAANEQFF.

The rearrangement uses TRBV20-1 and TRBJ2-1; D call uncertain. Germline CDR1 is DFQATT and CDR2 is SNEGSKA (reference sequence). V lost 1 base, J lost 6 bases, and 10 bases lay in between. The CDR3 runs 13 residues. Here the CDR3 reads CSARGPGSNEQFF. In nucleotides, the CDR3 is TGCAGTGCTAGAGGCCCAGGTAGCAATGAGCAGTTCTTC.

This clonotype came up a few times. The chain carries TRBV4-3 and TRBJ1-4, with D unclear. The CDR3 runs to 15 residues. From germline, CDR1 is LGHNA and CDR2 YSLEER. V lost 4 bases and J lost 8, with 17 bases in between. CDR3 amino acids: CASSRSDSPGEKLFF. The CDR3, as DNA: TGCGCCAGCAGCCGAAGCGACTCCCCGGGAGAAAAACTGTTTTTT.

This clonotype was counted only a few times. The CDR3 reads CATSGRESGELFF. In nucleotides, the CDR3 is TGTGCCACCAGTGGAAGGGAGTCCGGGGAGCTGTTTTTT. The chain links TRBV24-1 to TRBJ2-2; D possibly corresponds to TRBD2 (5 bases). CDR1 and CDR2 from the germline V gene are KGHDR and SFDVKD. CDR3 length: 13 amino acids. V lost 5 bases to trimming and J lost 6 bases, with 9 bases between them.

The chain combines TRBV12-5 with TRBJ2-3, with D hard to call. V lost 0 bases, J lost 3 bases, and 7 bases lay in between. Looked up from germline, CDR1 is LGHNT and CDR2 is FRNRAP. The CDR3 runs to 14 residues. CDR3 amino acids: CASGLVRHTDTQYF. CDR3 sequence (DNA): TGTGCTAGTGGTTTGGTTCGCCATACAGATACGCAGTATTTT.

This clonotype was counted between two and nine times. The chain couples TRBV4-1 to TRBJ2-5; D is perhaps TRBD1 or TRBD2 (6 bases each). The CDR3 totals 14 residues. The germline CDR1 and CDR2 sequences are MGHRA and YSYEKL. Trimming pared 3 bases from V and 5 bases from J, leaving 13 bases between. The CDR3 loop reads CASSQLGGFETQYF. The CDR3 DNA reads TGCGCCAGCAGCCAGTTGGGGGGCTTCGAGACCCAGTACTTC.

The CDR3, as DNA: TGTGCCAGCAGTTTCAGTCTGGACAGGGGCACCTACGAGCAGTACTTC. Its translation: CASSFSLDRGTYEQYF. The gene calls are TRBV12-3 or TRBV12-4 and TRBJ2-7, with TRBD1 matching 9 bases. J lost 2 bases, V lost 3 bases, and 8 bases had no gene match. The CDR3 is 16 residues long.

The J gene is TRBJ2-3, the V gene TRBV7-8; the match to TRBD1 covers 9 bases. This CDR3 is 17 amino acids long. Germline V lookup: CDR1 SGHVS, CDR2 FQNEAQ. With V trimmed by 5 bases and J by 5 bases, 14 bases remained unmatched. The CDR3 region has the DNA TGTGCCAGCAGCCCCAAAGTGGGGGGACAGGGAAAAGATACGCAGTATTTT. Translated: CASSPKVGGQGKDTQYF.

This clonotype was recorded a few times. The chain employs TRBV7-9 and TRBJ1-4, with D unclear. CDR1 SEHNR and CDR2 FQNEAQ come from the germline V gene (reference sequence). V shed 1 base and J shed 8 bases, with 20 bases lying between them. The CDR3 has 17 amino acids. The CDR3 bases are TGTGCCAGCAGCTTAGAGTACAGCAGAGCAGATCGAGAAAAACTGTTTTTT. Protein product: CASSLEYSRADREKLFF.

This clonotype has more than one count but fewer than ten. The DNA for the CDR3 is TGTGCCAGCAGCCAAGATTGGACAGACTACGAGCAGTACTTC. Its translation: CASSQDWTDYEQYF. The chain employs TRBV4-2 and TRBJ2-7, with a possible D match to TRBD1 (6 bases). V shed 0 bases and J shed 3 bases, with 9 bases lying between them. In germline, CDR1 is LGHNA, CDR2 YNFKEQ. This CDR3 is built from 14 residues.

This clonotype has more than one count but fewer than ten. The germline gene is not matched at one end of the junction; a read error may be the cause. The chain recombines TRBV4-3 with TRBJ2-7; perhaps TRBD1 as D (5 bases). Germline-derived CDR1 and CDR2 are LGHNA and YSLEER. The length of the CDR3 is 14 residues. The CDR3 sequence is CASNQGHRAYEQYF. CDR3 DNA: TGCGCCAGCAACCAAGGACACCGAGCCTACGAGCAGTACTTC.

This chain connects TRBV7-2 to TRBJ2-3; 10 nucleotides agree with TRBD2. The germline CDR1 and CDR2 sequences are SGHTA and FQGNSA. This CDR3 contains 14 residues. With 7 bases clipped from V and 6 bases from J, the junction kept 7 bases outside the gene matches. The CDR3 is CASTYGLAVDTQYF. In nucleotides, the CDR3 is TGTGCCAGCACTTACGGACTAGCGGTGGATACGCAGTATTTT.

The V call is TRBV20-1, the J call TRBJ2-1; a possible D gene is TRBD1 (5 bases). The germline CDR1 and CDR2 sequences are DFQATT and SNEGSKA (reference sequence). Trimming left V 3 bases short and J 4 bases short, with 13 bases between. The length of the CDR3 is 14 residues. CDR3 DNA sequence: TGCAGTGCTAGTATTGACAGCACTTACAATGAGCAGTTCTTC. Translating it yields CSASIDSTYNEQFF.

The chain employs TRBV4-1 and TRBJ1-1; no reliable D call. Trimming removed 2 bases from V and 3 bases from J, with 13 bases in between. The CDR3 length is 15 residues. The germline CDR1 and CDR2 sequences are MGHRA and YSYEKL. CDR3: CASSQRGLRDTEAFF. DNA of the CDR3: TGCGCCAGCAGCCAACGCGGACTACGGGACACTGAAGCTTTCTTT.

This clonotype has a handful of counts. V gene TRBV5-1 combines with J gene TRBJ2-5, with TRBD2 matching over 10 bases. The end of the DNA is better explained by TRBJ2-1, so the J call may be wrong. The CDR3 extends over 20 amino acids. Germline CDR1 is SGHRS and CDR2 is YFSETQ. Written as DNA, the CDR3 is TGCGCCAGCAGCTTGGTTATCTTTTACCAGCGGGAGGGTCCCTACAATGAGCAGTTCTTC. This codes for CASSLVIFYQREGPYNEQFF.

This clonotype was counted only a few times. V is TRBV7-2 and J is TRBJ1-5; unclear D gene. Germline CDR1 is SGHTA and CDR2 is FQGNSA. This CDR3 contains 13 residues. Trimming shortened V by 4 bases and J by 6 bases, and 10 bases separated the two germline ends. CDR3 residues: CASSYNRFQPQHF. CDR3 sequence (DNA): TGTGCCAGCAGCTACAATCGGTTTCAGCCCCAGCATTTT.

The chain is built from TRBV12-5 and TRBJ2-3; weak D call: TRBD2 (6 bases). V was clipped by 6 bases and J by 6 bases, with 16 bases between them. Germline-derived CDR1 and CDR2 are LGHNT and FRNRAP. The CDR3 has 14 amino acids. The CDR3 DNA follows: TGTGCTAGTGGAGGGGACTCTGGCTTGGATACGCAGTATTTT. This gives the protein CASGGDSGLDTQYF.

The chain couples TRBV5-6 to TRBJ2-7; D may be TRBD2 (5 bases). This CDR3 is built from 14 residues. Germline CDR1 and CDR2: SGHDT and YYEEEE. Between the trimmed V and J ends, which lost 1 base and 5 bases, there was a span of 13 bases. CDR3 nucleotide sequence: TGTGCCAGCAGCTTGTGGACTCTCCCCCACGAGCAGTACTTC. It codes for CASSLWTLPHEQYF.

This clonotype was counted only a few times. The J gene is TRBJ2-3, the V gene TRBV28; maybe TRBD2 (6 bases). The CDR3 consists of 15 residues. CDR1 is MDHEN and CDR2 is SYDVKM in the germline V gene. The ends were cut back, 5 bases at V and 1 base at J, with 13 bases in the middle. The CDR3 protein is CASSIPGLRTDTQYF. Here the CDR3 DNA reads TGTGCCAGCAGTATACCGGGACTGCGCACAGATACGCAGTATTTT. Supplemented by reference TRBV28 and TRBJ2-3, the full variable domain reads DVKVTQSSRYLVKRTGEKVFLECVQDMDHENMFWYRQDPGLGLRLIYFSYDVKMKEKGDIPEGYSVSREKKERFSLILESASTNQTSMYLCASSIPGLRTDTQYFGPGTRLTVL.